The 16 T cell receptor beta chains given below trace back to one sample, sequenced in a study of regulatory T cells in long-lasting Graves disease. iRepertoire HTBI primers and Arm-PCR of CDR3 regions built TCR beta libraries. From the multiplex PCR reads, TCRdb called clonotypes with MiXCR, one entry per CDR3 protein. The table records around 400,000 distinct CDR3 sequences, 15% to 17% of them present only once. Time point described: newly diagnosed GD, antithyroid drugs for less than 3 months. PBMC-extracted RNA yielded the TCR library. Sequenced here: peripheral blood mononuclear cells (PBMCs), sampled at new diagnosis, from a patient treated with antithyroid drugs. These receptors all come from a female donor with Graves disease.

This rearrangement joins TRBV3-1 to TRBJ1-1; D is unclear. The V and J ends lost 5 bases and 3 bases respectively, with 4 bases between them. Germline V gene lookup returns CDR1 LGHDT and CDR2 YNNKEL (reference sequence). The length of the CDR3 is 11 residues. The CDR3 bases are TGTGCCAGCAGCAAGCACACTGAAGCTTTCTTT. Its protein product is CASSKHTEAFF.

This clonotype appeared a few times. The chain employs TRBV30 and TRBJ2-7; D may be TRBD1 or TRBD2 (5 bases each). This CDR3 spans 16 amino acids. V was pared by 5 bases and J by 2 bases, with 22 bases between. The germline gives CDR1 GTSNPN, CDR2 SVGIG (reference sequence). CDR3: CAWGPKPGPQTYEQYF. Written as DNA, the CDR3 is TGTGCCTGGGGCCCCAAGCCGGGACCGCAAACCTACGAGCAGTACTTC.

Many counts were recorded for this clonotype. Here the CDR3 DNA reads TGTGCCACCAGCAGAGGTTCGACAGGGAGCGGCACTGAAGCTTTCTTT. Its protein product is CATSRGSTGSGTEAFF. The gene calls are TRBV15 and TRBJ1-1; 7 nucleotides match TRBD1. CDR3 length: 16 amino acids. V was pared by 1 base and J by 4 bases, with 9 bases of the junction left unmatched. The V gene's germline CDR1 is LNHNV and CDR2 YYDKDF (reference sequence). Based on the CDR3 plus reference TRBV15 and TRBJ1-1, the full variable domain is DAMVIQNPRYQVTQFGKPVTLSCSQTLNHNVMYWYQQKSSQAPKLLFHYYDKDFNNEADTPDNFQSRRPNTSFCFLDIRSPGLGDTAMYLCATSRGSTGSGTEAFFGQGTRLTVV.

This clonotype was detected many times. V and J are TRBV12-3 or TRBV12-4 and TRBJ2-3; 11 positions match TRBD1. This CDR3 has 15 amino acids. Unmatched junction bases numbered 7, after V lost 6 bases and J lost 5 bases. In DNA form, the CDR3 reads TGTGCCAGCAGCTTAAGGACAGGGGGCCAAGATACGCAGTATTTT. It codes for CASSLRTGGQDTQYF.

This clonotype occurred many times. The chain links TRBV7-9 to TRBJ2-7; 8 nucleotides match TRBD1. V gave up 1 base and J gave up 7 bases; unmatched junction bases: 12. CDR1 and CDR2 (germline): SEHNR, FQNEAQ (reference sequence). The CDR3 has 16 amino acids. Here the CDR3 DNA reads TGTGCCAGCAGCTTAGGTAGGACAGGGAGTGGCTATGAGCAGTACTTC. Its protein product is CASSLGRTGSGYEQYF.

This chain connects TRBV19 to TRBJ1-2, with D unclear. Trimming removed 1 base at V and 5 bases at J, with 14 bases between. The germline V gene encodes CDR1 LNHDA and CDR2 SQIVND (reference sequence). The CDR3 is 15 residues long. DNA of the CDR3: TGTGCCAGTAGTATAGCTGAGGGAATGGAGTATGGCTACACCTTC. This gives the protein CASSIAEGMEYGYTF.

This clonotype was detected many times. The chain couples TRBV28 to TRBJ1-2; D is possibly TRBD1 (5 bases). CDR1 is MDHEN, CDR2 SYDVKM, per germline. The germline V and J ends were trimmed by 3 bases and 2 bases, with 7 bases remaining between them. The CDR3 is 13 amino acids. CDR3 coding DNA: TGTGCCAGCAGTTTTGCAGGGAACTATGGCTACACCTTC. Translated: CASSFAGNYGYTF.

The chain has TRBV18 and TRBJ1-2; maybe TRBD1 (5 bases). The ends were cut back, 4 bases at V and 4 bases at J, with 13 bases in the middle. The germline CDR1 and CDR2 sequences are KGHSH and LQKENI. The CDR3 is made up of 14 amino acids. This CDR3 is CASSRPSGGYGYTF. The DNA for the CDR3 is TGTGCCAGCTCACGCCCTTCGGGGGGCTATGGCTACACCTTC.

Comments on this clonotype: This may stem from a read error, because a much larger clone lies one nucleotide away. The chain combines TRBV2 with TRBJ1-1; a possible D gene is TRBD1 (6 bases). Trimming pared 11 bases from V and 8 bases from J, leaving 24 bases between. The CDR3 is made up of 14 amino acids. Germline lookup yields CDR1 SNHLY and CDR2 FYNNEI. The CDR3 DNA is TGTGCCGGCACCGACCAGTTAGGGGGGACAGAAGCTTTCTTT. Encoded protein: CAGTDQLGGTEAFF.

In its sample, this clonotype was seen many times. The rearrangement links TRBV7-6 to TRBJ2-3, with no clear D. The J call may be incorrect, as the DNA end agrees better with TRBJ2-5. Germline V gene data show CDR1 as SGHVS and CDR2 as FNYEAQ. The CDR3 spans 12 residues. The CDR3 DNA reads TGTGCCAGCAGCTGGCTAACGGAGACCCAGTACTTC. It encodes CASSWLTETQYF.

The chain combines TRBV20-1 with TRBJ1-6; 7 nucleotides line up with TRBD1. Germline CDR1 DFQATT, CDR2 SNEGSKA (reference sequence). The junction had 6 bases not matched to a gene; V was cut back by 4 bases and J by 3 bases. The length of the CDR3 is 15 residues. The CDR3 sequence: CSATSRDSYNSPLHF. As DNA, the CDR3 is TGCAGTGCTACGTCCCGGGACAGCTATAATTCACCCCTCCACTTT.

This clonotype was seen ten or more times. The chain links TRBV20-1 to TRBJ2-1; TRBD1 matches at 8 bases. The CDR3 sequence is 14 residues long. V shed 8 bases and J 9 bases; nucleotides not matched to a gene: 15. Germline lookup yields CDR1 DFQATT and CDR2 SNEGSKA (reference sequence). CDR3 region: CSYAGEGGQGEQFF. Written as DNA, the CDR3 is TGCAGTTACGCCGGGGAAGGTGGACAGGGTGAGCAGTTCTTC.

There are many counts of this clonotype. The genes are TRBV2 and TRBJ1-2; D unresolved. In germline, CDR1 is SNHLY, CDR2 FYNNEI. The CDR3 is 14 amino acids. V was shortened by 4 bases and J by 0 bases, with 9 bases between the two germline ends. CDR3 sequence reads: CASSGQDSNYGYTF. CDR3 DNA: TGTGCCAGCAGTGGGCAGGACTCTAACTATGGCTACACCTTC.

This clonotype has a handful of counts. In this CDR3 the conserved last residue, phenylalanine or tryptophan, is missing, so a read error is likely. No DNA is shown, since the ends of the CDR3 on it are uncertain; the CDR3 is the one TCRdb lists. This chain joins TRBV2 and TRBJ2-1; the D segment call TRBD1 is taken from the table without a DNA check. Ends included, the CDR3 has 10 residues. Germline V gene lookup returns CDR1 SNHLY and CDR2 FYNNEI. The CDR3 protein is CASSGNRLRS.

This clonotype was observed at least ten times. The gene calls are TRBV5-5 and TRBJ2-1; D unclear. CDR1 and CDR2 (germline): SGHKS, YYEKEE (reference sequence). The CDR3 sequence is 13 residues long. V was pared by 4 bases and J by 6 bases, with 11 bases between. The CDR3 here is CASSPGRLNEQFF. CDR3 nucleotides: TGTGCCAGCAGCCCCGGCCGCCTCAATGAGCAGTTCTTC.

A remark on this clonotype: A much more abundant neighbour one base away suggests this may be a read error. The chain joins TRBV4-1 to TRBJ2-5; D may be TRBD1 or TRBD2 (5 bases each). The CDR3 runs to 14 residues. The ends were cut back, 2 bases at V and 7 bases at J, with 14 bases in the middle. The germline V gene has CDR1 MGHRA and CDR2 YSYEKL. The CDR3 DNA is TGCGCCAGCAGCCAACCGTCAGGGCGGGCGACCCAGTACTTC. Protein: CASSQPSGRATQYF.